This record looks at one TCR beta chain sequence and its context. This specimen comes from a study of blood T cell repertoires in COVID-19. Study-level background: T cells, B-cell-depleted T cells, or PBMCs supplied cDNA or gDNA.

Using immunoSEQ multiplex PCR, the repertoire was profiled, and TCRdb retains in-frame clones only, with some absent. Of more than 450,000 clones in the sample, 87% are singletons; the top ten hold about 0.75%. The ends lost 3 bases at V and 6 bases at J; junction bases unmatched: 1. The length of the CDR3 is 13 residues. Two negative PCRs, clearance, or symptom resolution had been documented for recovered Cohort 3 donors. The chain recombines TRBV12-3 or TRBV12-4 with TRBJ1-2, with TRBD1 matching 10 bases. Sequenced input: PBMCs or T cells enriched from blood (not recorded which). This TCR derives from a young woman who had recovered from COVID-19. The CDR3 is CASSLGQGHGYTF. The CDR3, as DNA: TGTGCCAGCAGTTTGGGACAGGGGCATGGCTACACCTTC.